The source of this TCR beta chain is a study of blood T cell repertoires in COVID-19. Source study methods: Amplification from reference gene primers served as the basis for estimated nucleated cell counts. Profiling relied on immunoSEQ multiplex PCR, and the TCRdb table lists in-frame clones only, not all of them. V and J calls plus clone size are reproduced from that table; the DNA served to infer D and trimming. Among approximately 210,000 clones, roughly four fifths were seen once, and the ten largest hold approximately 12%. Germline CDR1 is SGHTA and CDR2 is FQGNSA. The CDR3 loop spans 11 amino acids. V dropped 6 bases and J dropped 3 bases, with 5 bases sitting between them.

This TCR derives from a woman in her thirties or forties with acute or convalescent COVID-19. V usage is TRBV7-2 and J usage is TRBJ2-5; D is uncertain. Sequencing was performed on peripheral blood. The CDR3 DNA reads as TGTGCCAGCAGACTTGAAGAGACCCAGTACTTC. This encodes CASRLEETQYF. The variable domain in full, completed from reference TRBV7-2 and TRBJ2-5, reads GAGVSQSPSNKVTEKGKDVELRCDPISGHTALYWYRQSLGQGLEFLIYFQGNSAPDKSGLPSDRFSAERTGGSVSTLTIQRTQQEDSAVYLCASRLEETQYFGPGTRLLVL.